One sample yielded the 21 T cell receptor beta chains listed below, sequenced in a study of blood T cell repertoires in COVID-19. Data came from immunoSEQ multiplex PCR; TCRdb stores just in-frame clones and leaves some out. The sample records fewer than 300,000 clones, 85% to 90% being singletons. Sequencing input: peripheral blood. Receptors originate from a woman aged 50 to 65 with COVID-19, enrolled during active disease.

The chain uses TRBV7-8 and TRBJ2-5; D unresolved. Trimming took off 5 bases at V and 5 bases at J, with 9 bases between the two ends. Germline CDR1 is SGHVS and CDR2 is FQNEAQ. The CDR3 loop spans 12 amino acids. CDR3 in amino acids: CASSLRRETQYF. CDR3 DNA: TGTGCCAGCAGCCTACGGCGGGAGACCCAGTACTTC.

The rearrangement uses TRBV5-8 and TRBJ2-7, with TRBD1 matching 7 bases. Per the germline V gene, CDR1 is SGHTS and CDR2 is YDEGEE. J gave up 1 base and V 1 base, and 2 bases lay outside the gene matches. CDR3 length equals 14 residues. CDR3: CASSLKGQSYEQYF. The CDR3 DNA reads as TGTGCCAGCAGCTTGAAGGGACAGTCCTACGAGCAGTACTTC.

The V and J genes are TRBV10-3 and TRBJ2-5; D is undetermined. Looked up from germline, CDR1 is ENHRY and CDR2 is SYGVKD. The CDR3 sequence is 12 residues long. Trimming pared 2 bases from V and 4 bases from J, leaving 5 bases between. CDR3: CAISEVGETQYF. CDR3 DNA: TGTGCCATCAGTGAGGTCGGAGAGACCCAGTACTTC.

This clone has only one observation. The chain links TRBV5-4 to TRBJ1-5; 11 bases align to TRBD1. CDR1 is SGHNT and CDR2 is YYREEE in the germline V gene (reference sequence). V was pared by 1 base and J by 5 bases, with 5 bases of the junction left unmatched. The CDR3 covers 16 residues. CDR3 amino acids: CASSLPPGQGDQPQHF. The CDR3 DNA follows: TGTGCCAGCAGCTTGCCACCGGGACAGGGGGATCAGCCCCAGCATTTT.

The genes are TRBV5-5 and TRBJ1-1; maybe TRBD1 (5 bases). Germline assignment: CDR1 SGHKS and CDR2 YYEKEE (reference sequence). V was cut by 0 bases and J by 4 bases, with 22 bases left in between. The CDR3 has 18 amino acids. CDR3 protein: CASSLAKGLRLAGTEAFF. The DNA of the CDR3 is TGTGCCAGCAGCTTGGCCAAGGGACTTCGATTAGCTGGCACTGAAGCTTTCTTT.

The chain recombines TRBV6-1 with TRBJ1-2; a weak D match, TRBD1 (5 bases). Trimming took off 3 bases at V and 8 bases at J, with 16 bases between the two ends. The CDR3 loop spans 14 amino acids. Germline V gene lookup returns CDR1 MNHNS and CDR2 SASEGT. For the CDR3, the DNA is TGTGCCAGCAGTGACATAGGGGTTTTGGGGGGCTACACCTTC. This translates into CASSDIGVLGGYTF.

This clone was recorded once. V gene TRBV18 combines with J gene TRBJ2-7; no definite D call. Trimming left V 3 bases short and J 2 bases short, with 14 bases between. The CDR3 spans 15 residues. CDR1 and CDR2 from the germline V gene are KGHSH and LQKENI. CDR3 sequence: CASSPFSSTTYEQYF. CDR3 in DNA: TGTGCCAGCTCACCTTTCTCCAGTACAACCTACGAGCAGTACTTC.

The chain is built from TRBV5-1 and TRBJ2-3; perhaps TRBD2 as D (6 bases). Germline V gene data show CDR1 as SGHRS and CDR2 as YFSETQ. V dropped 4 bases and J dropped 2 bases, with 11 bases sitting between them. This CDR3 has 14 amino acids. The CDR3 DNA is TGCGCCAGCAGCCCCGGGACTCCCACAGATACGCAGTATTTT. Translated: CASSPGTPTDTQYF.

CDR3 DNA: TGTGCCTGGAACCGGGGTTATTCTAGGAACGAGCAGTACTTC. Translation gives CAWNRGYSRNEQYF. This sequence joins TRBV30 and TRBJ2-7, with D maybe TRBD2 (5 bases). CDR3 length: 14 residues. The V end was cut by 4 bases, the J end by 5 bases, with 18 bases between. CDR1 GTSNPN and CDR2 SVGIG come from the germline V gene (reference sequence).

This rearrangement joins TRBV3-1 (or the pseudogene TRBV3-2) to TRBJ1-4, with TRBD1 matching over 12 bases. The germline gives CDR1 LGHDT, CDR2 YNNKEL (reference sequence). V dropped 3 bases and J dropped 8; count of bases not matched to a gene: 4. There are 15 residues in the CDR3. DNA for the CDR3: TGTGCCAGCAGCCAGTACGGGACAGGGGGCGAAAAACTGTTTTTT. It encodes CASSQYGTGGEKLFF.

The chain has TRBV7-3 and TRBJ2-6, with a weak D call TRBD2 (6 bases). The length of the CDR3 is 15 residues. V shed 5 bases and J shed 4 bases, with 12 bases lying between them. Germline V gene lookup returns CDR1 SGHTA and CDR2 FQGTGA. The CDR3 reads CASSRRGIGANVLTF. CDR3 sequence (DNA): TGTGCCAGCAGCCGCCGGGGGATAGGGGCCAACGTCCTGACTTTC. Full variable domain (remainder filled in from reference TRBV7-3 and TRBJ2-6): GAGVSQTPSNKVTEKGKYVELRCDPISGHTALYWYRQSLGQGPEFLIYFQGTGAADDSGLPNDRFFAVRPEGSVSTLKIQRTERGDSAVYLCASSRRGIGANVLTFGAGSRLTVL.

This chain's CDR3 is CASSPQGTRRKNTEAFF. The CDR3 region has the DNA TGTGCCAGCAGTCCACAGGGCACCAGGAGGAAGAACACTGAAGCTTTCTTT. This sequence joins TRBV11-3 and TRBJ1-1; D might be TRBD1 (6 bases). The CDR3 has 17 amino acids. Germline loops: CDR1 SGHNT, CDR2 YENEEA. V was shortened by 6 bases and J by 1 base, with 21 bases between the two germline ends.

The CDR3 loop is CASSLSRSVMSNYNEQFF. CDR3 sequence (DNA): TGTGCCAGCAGCTTGAGCAGGTCGGTGATGTCCAACTACAATGAGCAGTTCTTC. The V gene is TRBV5-5, the J gene TRBJ2-1, with D unresolved. This CDR3 has 18 residues. Germline CDR1 reads SGHKS; CDR2 reads YYEKEE (reference sequence). V lost 1 base and J 3 bases, leaving 20 bases between the germline ends.

The chain uses TRBV15 and TRBJ2-1; 11 bases match TRBD2. Per the germline V gene, CDR1 is LNHNV and CDR2 is YYDKDF (reference sequence). This CDR3 region has 19 residues. V was pared by 0 bases and J by 6 bases, with 13 bases of the junction left unmatched. The CDR3 region is CATSRDDLASGRPINEQFF. The DNA of the CDR3 is TGTGCCACCAGCAGAGATGATTTGGCTAGCGGGAGGCCCATCAATGAGCAGTTCTTC.

The chain links TRBV5-1 to TRBJ2-3; the D gene is possibly TRBD2 (6 bases). This CDR3 has 16 amino acids. V lost 0 bases and J 0 bases, leaving 11 bases between the germline ends. Germline assignment: CDR1 SGHRS and CDR2 YFSETQ. The CDR3 loop is CASSLEGGGSTDTQYF. The CDR3 DNA reads TGCGCCAGCAGCTTGGAGGGAGGTGGGAGCACAGATACGCAGTATTTT.

V gene TRBV5-4 combines with J gene TRBJ2-7; TRBD1 matches at 10 bases. CDR1 and CDR2 from the germline V gene are SGHNT and YYREEE (reference sequence). The length of the CDR3 is 16 residues. The V segment lost 1 base and the J segment 2 bases; nucleotides outside the gene matches: 6. CDR3 in DNA: TGTGCCAGCAGCTTGAGTGGGACAGGGGCCACCTACGAGCAGTACTTC. This codes for CASSLSGTGATYEQYF. The full variable domain, completed using reference TRBV5-4 and TRBJ2-7, is ETGVTQSPTHLIKTRGQQVTLRCSSQSGHNTVSWYQQALGQGPQFIFQYYREEENGRGNFPPRFSGLQFPNYSSELNVNALELDDSALYLCASSLSGTGATYEQYFGPGTRLTVT.

This sequence joins TRBV6-1 and TRBJ2-3; 8 nucleotides line up with TRBD2. Germline V gene sequence: CDR1 MNHNS, CDR2 SASEGT. The CDR3 length is 14 residues. V trimming: 3 bases; J trimming: 5 bases; junction bases outside the gene matches: 4. The CDR3: CASSEGLVVDTQYF. The CDR3 DNA is TGTGCCAGCAGTGAGGGACTAGTGGTAGATACGCAGTATTTT.

The rearrangement links TRBV19 to TRBJ2-1, with 11 bases lining up with TRBD1. J lost 5 bases, V lost 5 bases, and 8 bases had no gene match. Germline-derived CDR1 and CDR2 are LNHDA and SQIVND (reference sequence). The CDR3 loop spans 16 amino acids. The CDR3 DNA is TGTGCCAGTAGTCCCCGGGACAGGGGGACGAACAATGAGCAGTTCTTC. This sequence encodes CASSPRDRGTNNEQFF.

The J gene is TRBJ2-1, the V gene TRBV7-6, with no clear D. V lost 2 bases and J 0 bases, leaving 8 bases between the germline ends. The CDR3 is made up of 15 amino acids. Germline CDR1 is SGHVS and CDR2 is FNYEAQ. The CDR3 bases are TGTGCCAGCAGCTTAAGCGCGAACTCCTACAATGAGCAGTTCTTC. As protein: CASSLSANSYNEQFF. Based on the CDR3 plus reference TRBV7-6 and TRBJ2-1, the full variable domain is GAGVSQSPRYKVTKRGQDVALRCDPISGHVSLYWYRQALGQGPEFLTYFNYEAQQDKSGLPNDRFSAERPEGSISTLTIQRTEQRDSAMYRCASSLSANSYNEQFFGPGTRLTVL.

CDR3: CASGLGDTF. CDR3 in DNA: TGTGCCAGTGGCCTAGGTGACACCTTC. The genes are TRBV19 and TRBJ1-2; D remains unclear. Germline assignment: CDR1 LNHDA and CDR2 SQIVND (reference sequence). The V end was cut by 8 bases, the J end by 12 bases, with 10 bases between. The CDR3 is 9 residues long.

This rearrangement joins TRBV7-9 to TRBJ1-4, with a possible D match to TRBD1 (6 bases). Between the trimmed V and J ends, which lost 5 bases and 8 bases, there was a span of 21 bases. The CDR3 is 16 amino acids. Per germline, CDR1 SEHNR and CDR2 FQNEAQ (reference sequence). The DNA for the CDR3 is TGTGCCAGCAGCGACTGGACAGATGGGGCGATAGAAAAACTGTTTTTT. Amino acid sequence: CASSDWTDGAIEKLFF.